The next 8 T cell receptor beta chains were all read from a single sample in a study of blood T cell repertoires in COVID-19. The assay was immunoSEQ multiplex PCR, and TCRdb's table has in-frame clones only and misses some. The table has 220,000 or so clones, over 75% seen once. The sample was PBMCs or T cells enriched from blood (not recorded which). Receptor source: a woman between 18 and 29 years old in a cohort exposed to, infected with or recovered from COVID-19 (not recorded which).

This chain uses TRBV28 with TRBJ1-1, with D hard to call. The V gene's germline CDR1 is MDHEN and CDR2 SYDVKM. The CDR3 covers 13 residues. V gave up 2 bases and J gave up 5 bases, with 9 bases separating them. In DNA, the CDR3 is TGTGCCAGCAGTTTACAGGTAGGAACTGAAGCTTTCTTT. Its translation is CASSLQVGTEAFF.

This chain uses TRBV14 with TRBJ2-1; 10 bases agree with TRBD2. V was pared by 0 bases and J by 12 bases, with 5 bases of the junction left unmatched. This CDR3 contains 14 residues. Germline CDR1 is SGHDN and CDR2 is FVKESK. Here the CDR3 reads CASSQETSGMGQFF. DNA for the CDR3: TGTGCCAGCAGCCAAGAAACTAGCGGGATGGGGCAGTTCTTC.

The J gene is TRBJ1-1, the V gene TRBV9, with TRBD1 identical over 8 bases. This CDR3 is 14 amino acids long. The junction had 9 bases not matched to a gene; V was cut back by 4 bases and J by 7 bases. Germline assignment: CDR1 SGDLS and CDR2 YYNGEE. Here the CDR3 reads CASSPRTGTNEAFF. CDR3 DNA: TGTGCCAGCAGCCCCCGGACAGGGACCAATGAAGCTTTCTTT.

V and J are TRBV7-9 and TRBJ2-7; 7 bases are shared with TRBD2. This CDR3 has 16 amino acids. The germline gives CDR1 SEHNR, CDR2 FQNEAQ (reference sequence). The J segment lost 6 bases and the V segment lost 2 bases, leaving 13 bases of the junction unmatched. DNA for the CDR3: TGTGCCAGCAGCTTAAGGGCGGGAGTCCTATCGGCCGAGCAGTACTTC. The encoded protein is CASSLRAGVLSAEQYF.

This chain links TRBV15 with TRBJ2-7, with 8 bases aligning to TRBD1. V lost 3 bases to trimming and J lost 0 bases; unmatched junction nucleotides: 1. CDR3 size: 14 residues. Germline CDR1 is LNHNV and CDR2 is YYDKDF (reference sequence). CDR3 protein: CATSSGTGSYEQYF. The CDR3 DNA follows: TGTGCCACCAGCAGCGGGACAGGCTCCTACGAGCAGTACTTC.

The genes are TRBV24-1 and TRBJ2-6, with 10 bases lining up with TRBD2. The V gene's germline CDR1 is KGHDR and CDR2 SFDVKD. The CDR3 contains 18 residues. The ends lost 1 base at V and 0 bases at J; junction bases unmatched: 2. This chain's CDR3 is CATSDLTSGNSGANVLTF. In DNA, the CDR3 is TGTGCCACCAGTGATTTAACTAGCGGGAACTCTGGGGCCAACGTCCTGACTTTC.

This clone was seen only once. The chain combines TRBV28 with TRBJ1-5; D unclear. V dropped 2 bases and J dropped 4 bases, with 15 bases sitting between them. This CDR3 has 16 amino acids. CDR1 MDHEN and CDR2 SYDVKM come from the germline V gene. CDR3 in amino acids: CASSLGGFGYNQPQHF. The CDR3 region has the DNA TGTGCCAGCAGTTTAGGAGGGTTTGGTTATAATCAGCCCCAGCATTTT.

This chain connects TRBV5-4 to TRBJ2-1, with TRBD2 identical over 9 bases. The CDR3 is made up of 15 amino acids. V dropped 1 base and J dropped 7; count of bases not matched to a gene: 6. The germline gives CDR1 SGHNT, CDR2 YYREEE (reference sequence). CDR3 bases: TGTGCCAGCAGCTTGATTAGCGGGGGACCTAATGAGCAGTTCTTC. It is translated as CASSLISGGPNEQFF. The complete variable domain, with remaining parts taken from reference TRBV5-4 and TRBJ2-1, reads ETGVTQSPTHLIKTRGQQVTLRCSSQSGHNTVSWYQQALGQGPQFIFQYYREEENGRGNFPPRFSGLQFPNYSSELNVNALELDDSALYLCASSLISGGPNEQFFGPGTRLTVL.